This section outlines one T cell receptor beta chain sequence together with its context. Some clones are missing from TCRdb's copy, which holds only in-frame ones; the method was immunoSEQ multiplex PCR. The profile shows approximately 130,000 clones, around four fifths of them singletons. This record belongs to a study of cytotoxic CD8 clonotypes in ibrutinib-treated CLL. Overall study: The patients, about a dozen relapsed/refractory and fewer than 16 treatment-naive, included about 18 who were IGHV unmutated. Following treatment for a median approximately 12 months, range 6 to 36, response samples were then taken.

CDR1 and CDR2 (germline): LNHDA, SQIVND (reference sequence). The CDR3 contains 14 residues. Trimming pared 6 bases from V and 0 bases from J, leaving 9 bases between. The sequencing here drew on PBMCs, taken after 24 months of ibrutinib treatment. This chain links TRBV19 with TRBJ1-3; D is perhaps TRBD1 (6 bases). The TCR was taken from a human donor with chronic lymphocytic leukemia. CDR3 residues: CASRPQGSGNTIYF. DNA of the CDR3: TGTGCCAGTAGACCACAGGGCTCTGGAAACACCATATATTTT.